Given below is one TCR beta chain in context. What it binds is not known. The data derive from a study of graft-versus-host responses after intestinal transplantation. Study summary: Recipients were given multivisceral, liver-intestinal, or isolated intestinal transplants. For around three years after anti-thymocyte globulin induction, all recipients took tacrolimus and steroids.

Sequencing used immunoSEQ multiplex PCR; TCRdb keeps in-frame clones, though not all of them. The sample lists 120,000 or so clones; 93% were seen once. V lost 10 bases to trimming and J lost 6 bases, with 9 bases between them. The germline CDR1 and CDR2 sequences are MNHNY and SVGAGI (reference sequence). CDR3 length equals 11 residues. The material sequenced was unstimulated CD8+ T cells sorted from spleen or lymph node cells, taken before intestinal transplant. This chain connects TRBV6-6 to TRBJ2-2; D may be TRBD2 (6 bases). This receptor was identified in a human donor who received an intestinal transplant. CDR3 loop: CAIQRAGELFF. In DNA form, the CDR3 reads TGTGCCATCCAGCGGGCCGGGGAGCTGTTTTTT.